This entry concerns a single T cell receptor beta chain. Its antigen remains unidentified. No qualities accompany the bases; no much larger clone lies one base away. CDR1 and CDR2 are drawn from the germline V gene: MGHRA, YSYEKL. Germline trimming amounts to 0 bases on V and 0 bases on J, with 6 as the count of junction bases outside the gene matches. CDR3 length: 17 amino acids, cysteine to phenylalanine. Here the CDR3 DNA is all that survives: 51 bases in frame from base 1. The data originate from a study of blood T cell repertoires in COVID-19 (TCRdb year 2020). About the investigation overall: Samples covering the acute and convalescent phases of COVID-19 were provided by collaborators in the United States, Italy and Spain. Nearly every sample came with metadata listing a de-identified subject ID, COVID-19 status, age in years and sex. Samples were obtained from the ongoing ImmuneRACE study (first 160 participants) and from 1,200 or so subjects provided by 6 global collaborators. The dataset comprised deeply sampled blood TCRbeta repertoires from subjects exposed to, actively infected with, or recovered from COVID-19. HLA class I and class II types, where available, came from metadata supplied by the sample provider rather than from assay-based typing. The repertoires were released in a freely available public database intended as a resource for research on the immune response to SARS-CoV-2. The material from the prospective study consisted of cDNA or gDNA derived from T cells, B-cell-depleted T cells, or PBMCs.

What the authors observed across the whole study: How much clinical and demographic metadata was included differed by source and by participant, and the metadata was provided uncurated.

TCRbeta CDR3 regions were amplified from genomic DNA using the immunoSEQ Assay, a bias-controlled multiplex PCR. In the original analysis: Nucleated cell counts per sample were estimated from amplification of reference gene primers within the assay. To quantify the absolute abundance of each unique TCRbeta CDR3 rearrangement, sequence reads were collapsed and filtered. For each sample, productive Simpson clonality was calculated as the square root of Simpson's diversity index over productive rearrangements. TCRdb provides this immuneACCESS table in a form limited to in-frame rearrangements. Some clones are lacking; in checked studies, under half of them reflect an unresolved V gene, and why the rest are absent is not known. That table furnishes V, J and clone size, whereas the DNA furnished D and trimming. In this sample the table shows around 620,000 clones, 85% to 90% of which occur a single time. The ten top clones hold roughly 0.25% of the sample.

Each collaborating institution followed its own protocols to collect whole blood in K2EDTA tubes. For TCRbeta analysis, collaborator samples were shipped as frozen whole blood, as isolated PBMCs, or as DNA extracted from either sample type. Sequences were obtained from peripheral blood. Here the chain combines TRBV4-1 and TRBJ1-2; TRBD1 fits 8 bases in the junction. The clonotype was recovered from a woman aged 18-35 years with acute or convalescent COVID-19. The DNA reads as follows: TGCGCCAGCAGCCAAGATTCGGGACAGGACCCTAACTATGGCTACACCTTC. This translates into CASSQDSGQDPNYGYTF.